Here is one T cell receptor (beta chain) with its context. TCRdb reprocessed the reads via MiXCR and lists one record per CDR3 protein. The repertoire consists of roughly 280,000 distinct CDR3 sequences, with around 13% occurring once and the leading ten covering roughly 9.7%. This sample stems from a study of T cell repertoires in cytomegalovirus infection. V was clipped by 2 bases and J by 9 bases, with 19 bases between them. Germline V CDR1 and CDR2: MNHEY, SMNVEV (reference sequence). The CDR3 sequence is 16 residues long. This receptor was identified in a human donor in good health (CMV status not recorded). Some clones in this sample may be carry-over from other donors' samples. The rearrangement joins TRBV27 to TRBJ2-2; D possibly uses TRBD1 or TRBD2 (5 bases each). Input material: PBMCs. CDR3 coding DNA: TGTGCCAGCAGTTTAACAACCGGGCCCGGGGCGAGGGAGCTGTTTTTT. It specifies CASSLTTGPGARELFF.